The 8 T cell receptor beta chains given below trace back to one sample, sequenced in a study of response to subunit inactivated influenza vaccine. TCRdb re-called the RT-PCR reads with MiXCR, one entry per CDR3 protein. The sample has hundreds of thousands of distinct CDR3 sequences, approximately 18% seen once; the top ten hold under 13%. Sequenced material: PBMCs from blood, taken more than 4 days after vaccination. The receptors stem from a man aged 50-60 years who received an inactivated influenza vaccine.

V is TRBV20-1 and J is TRBJ2-7, with 9 nucleotides matching TRBD1. The CDR3 sequence is 13 residues long. The germline CDR1 and CDR2 sequences are DFQATT and SNEGSKA (reference sequence). The trim removed 3 bases at V and 3 bases at J, leaving 3 bases unmatched. The CDR3 DNA follows: TGCAGTGCTAGCCTGGGACAGGGCTACGAGCAGTACTTC. Protein sequence: CSASLGQGYEQYF.

In its sample, this clonotype was seen a few times. This CDR3 reads CASSSRLAGHQYF. The CDR3 DNA reads TGTGCCAGCAGTTCGCGACTAGCGGGGCACCAGTACTTC. The chain recombines TRBV12-3 or TRBV12-4 with TRBJ2-5, with 11 bases matching TRBD2. V shed 4 bases and J 10 bases; nucleotides not matched to a gene: 5. This CDR3 is 13 amino acids long.

A few counts support this clonotype. The chain recombines TRBV20-1 with TRBJ2-5; D unresolved. V gave up 4 bases and J gave up 1 base, with 4 bases separating them. Germline CDR1 and CDR2: DFQATT and SNEGSKA (reference sequence). The CDR3 has 11 amino acids. DNA of the CDR3: TGCAGTGCTATACCCCAAGAGACCCAGTACTTC. Encoded protein: CSAIPQETQYF.

The chain links TRBV28 to TRBJ2-7; unclear D gene. The ends were cut back, 1 base at V and 6 bases at J, with 10 bases in the middle. Germline V lookup: CDR1 MDHEN, CDR2 SYDVKM. This CDR3 has 13 residues. CDR3 loop: CASSLSISVEQYF. The CDR3 DNA sequence: TGTGCCAGCAGTTTATCCATCTCTGTCGAGCAGTACTTC.

In its sample, this clonotype was seen many times. This CDR3 is CASSLIPDNQPQHF. For the CDR3, the DNA is TGCGCCAGCAGCTTGATCCCAGACAATCAGCCCCAGCATTTT. This chain links TRBV5-1 with TRBJ1-5, with D uncertain. CDR3 length equals 14 residues. Germline-derived CDR1 and CDR2 are SGHRS and YFSETQ. V was clipped by 1 base and J by 3 bases, with 8 bases between them.

V is TRBV10-3 and J is TRBJ2-7; 8 bases are shared with TRBD2. This CDR3 comprises 14 residues. J was trimmed by 4 bases and V by 7 bases; bases with no gene match: 9. CDR1 and CDR2 from the germline V gene are ENHRY and SYGVKD. CDR3 region: CAINDRAGVYEQYF. The CDR3 DNA is TGTGCCATCAATGATCGAGCGGGAGTTTACGAGCAGTACTTC.

The chain employs TRBV7-9 and TRBJ2-1; no definite D call. CDR3 length: 13 residues. The germline CDR1 and CDR2 sequences are SEHNR and FQNEAQ (reference sequence). The V end was cut by 2 bases, the J end by 8 bases, with 10 bases between. In nucleotides, the CDR3 is TGTGCCAGCAGCTTATTATCCACGGATGAGCAGTTCTTC. Residues: CASSLLSTDEQFF.

The rearrangement joins TRBV6-1 to TRBJ2-5, with TRBD2 as a possible D gene (5 bases). The CDR3 has 16 residues. The germline V gene encodes CDR1 MNHNS and CDR2 SASEGT. V was shortened by 6 bases and J by 1 base, with 18 bases between the two germline ends. CDR3 in amino acids: CASRSTSWGVQETQYF. The CDR3 DNA reads TGTGCCAGCAGATCAACGAGTTGGGGAGTCCAAGAGACCCAGTACTTC.